This is a list of T cell receptor beta chains from one sample in a study of neoadjuvant anti-PD-1 for oral cavity cancer. Assay used: immunoSEQ multiplex PCR; TCRdb lists only in-frame clones, some missing. Altogether 30,000 to 40,000 clones are present, around 87% being singletons, with the ten largest covering 3.5% to 4.5%. Sample: PBMCs, taken before nivolumab (anti-PD-1) treatment. The receptors derive from a person aged 35-79 years with oral cavity squamous cell carcinoma. CDR3s include the opening cysteine and the closing phenylalanine or tryptophan.

TRBV15	TRBJ2-7	CATSRELDRYTYEQYF
TRBV15	TRBJ1-4	CATSRDLRTDNEKLFF
TRBV2	TRBJ1-5	CASAWNQPQHF
TRBV7-2	TRBJ2-5	CASSRTETQYF
TRBV7-6	TRBJ2-7	CASSPPSGTGASEQYF
TRBV9	TRBJ2-3	CASSVGQQVSTDTQYF
TRBV6-5	TRBJ2-1	CASSYGALSSYNEQFF
TRBV7-8	TRBJ1-6	CASSLRQGESPLHF
TRBV13	TRBJ2-7	CASSFLITDRAKVSEQYF
TRBV5-1	TRBJ1-1	CASSLGAGGNTEAFF
TRBV19	TRBJ1-1	CASSIATLNTEAFF
TRBV18	TRBJ2-3	CASSRTSGTDTQYF
TRBV7-9	TRBJ2-5	CASSFRQGASETQYF
TRBV28	TRBJ1-3	CATDRGSGNTIYF
TRBV19	TRBJ2-1	CASSKLISYNEQFF
TRBV15	TRBJ2-2	CATSRDKLKGNTGELFF
TRBV5-1	TRBJ2-5	CASSLEQETQYF
TRBV5-1	TRBJ2-2	CASSRSGGNTGELFF
TRBV5-1	TRBJ2-7	CASSAGTGGGLSPEQYF
TRBV7-2	TRBJ1-1	CASSPQSGILANTEAFF
TRBV7-9	TRBJ1-1	CASSSSGEAFF
TRBV5-1	TRBJ2-7	CASSIDPGRMDEQYF
TRBV2	TRBJ1-5	CASSGAGESNQPQHF
TRBV12-5	TRBJ2-2	CASGPTGELFF
TRBV5-1	TRBJ2-2	CASRGRENTGELFF
TRBV10-2	TRBJ2-7	CASIGTSGGGSYEQYF
TRBV19	TRBJ1-5	CASSWVAQPQHF
TRBV10-3	TRBJ2-7	CAISFDTQRGEQYF
TRBV9	TRBJ2-3	CASSVLRADTQYF
TRBV10-1	TRBJ2-7	CASSSDRSYEQYF
TRBV15	TRBJ2-5	CATSINPGTSGGEETQYF
TRBV2	TRBJ1-1	CASSEAVTGRTEAFF
TRBV28	TRBJ1-1	CASSLYRTEAFF
TRBV5-4	TRBJ1-2	CASSLRDGPYGYTF
TRBV11-2	TRBJ1-5	CASSLVPSNQPQHF
TRBV11-2	TRBJ1-4	CASSFRTDSNEKLFF
TRBV7-2	TRBJ1-1	CASSYISGGNTEAFF
TRBV4-1	TRBJ1-2	CASSQSGNYGYTF
TRBV28	TRBJ1-6	CASSFGLGRVATSPLHF
TRBV7-2	TRBJ1-2	CASSLSRTGVEGYTF
TRBV19	TRBJ1-1	CASSIGQGSNTEAFF
TRBV18	TRBJ2-5	CASSQTRTVQETQYF
TRBV7-7	TRBJ2-1	CASSLDFLNEQFF
TRBV19	TRBJ2-1	CASTSLAGAHSYNEQFF
TRBV7-2	TRBJ2-5	CASSLGPGTSGTGTQYF
TRBV20-1	TRBJ1-1	CSASGETEAFF
TRBV7-8	TRBJ2-5	CASSFSVGGPQETQYF
TRBV7-9	TRBJ1-6	CASSPVRLGSPLHF
TRBV28	TRBJ1-5	CASSLLQGHQPQHF
TRBV10-3	TRBJ1-1	CAISDGTGPTEAFF
TRBV11-2	TRBJ2-7	CASSLRGLAGPYEQYF
TRBV28	TRBJ2-4	CASRVLTVQYF
TRBV9	TRBJ2-1	CASSVGLRDRVIDEQFF
TRBV11-2	TRBJ1-3	CASSFLQGAGNTIYF